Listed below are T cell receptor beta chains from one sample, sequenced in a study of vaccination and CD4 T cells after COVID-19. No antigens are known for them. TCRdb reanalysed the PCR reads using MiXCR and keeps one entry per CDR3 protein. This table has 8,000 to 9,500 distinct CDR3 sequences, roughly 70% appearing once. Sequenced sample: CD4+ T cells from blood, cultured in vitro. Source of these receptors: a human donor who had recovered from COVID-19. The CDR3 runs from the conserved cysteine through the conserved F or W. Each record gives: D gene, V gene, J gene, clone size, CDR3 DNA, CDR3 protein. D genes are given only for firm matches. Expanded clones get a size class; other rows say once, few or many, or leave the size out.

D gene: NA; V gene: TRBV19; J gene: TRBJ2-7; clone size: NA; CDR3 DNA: TGTGCCAGTGTAAAGGGTGACGAGCAGTACTTC; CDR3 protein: CASVKGDEQYF
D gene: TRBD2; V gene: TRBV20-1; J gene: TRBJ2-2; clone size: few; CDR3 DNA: TGCAGTGCTAGAGTAGCGGGGGGAACCGGGGAGCTGTTTTTT; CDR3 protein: CSARVAGGTGELFF
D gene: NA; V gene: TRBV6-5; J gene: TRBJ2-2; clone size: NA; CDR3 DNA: TGTGCCAGCAGTTACCCTACAGGGGGGGTGCCCGGGGAGCTGTTTTTT; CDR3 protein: CASSYPTGGVPGELFF
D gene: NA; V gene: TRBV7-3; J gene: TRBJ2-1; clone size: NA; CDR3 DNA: TGTGCCAGCAGCTCTCGGGTCCAGGGTGTGGGGAATGAGCAGTTCTTC; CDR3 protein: CASSSRVQGVGNEQFF
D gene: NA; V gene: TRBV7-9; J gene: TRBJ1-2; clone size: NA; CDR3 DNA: TGTGCCAGCAGCTTAATCCAAAACTATGGCTACACCTTC; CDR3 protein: CASSLIQNYGYTF
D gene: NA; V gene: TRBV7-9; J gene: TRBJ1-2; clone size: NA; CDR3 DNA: TGTGCCAGCAGCTTAGTTGGGAGGGAAGGCGATGGCTACACCTTC; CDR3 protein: CASSLVGREGDGYTF
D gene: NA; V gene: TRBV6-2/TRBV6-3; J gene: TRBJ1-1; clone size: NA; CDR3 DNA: TGTGCCAGCAGTTATGAGAAGCGGACTGAAGCTTTCTTT; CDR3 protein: CASSYEKRTEAFF
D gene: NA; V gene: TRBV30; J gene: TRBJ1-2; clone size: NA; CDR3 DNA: TGTGCCTGGGGGCTAAGAGGAGCTAACTATGGCTACACCTTC; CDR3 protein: CAWGLRGANYGYTF
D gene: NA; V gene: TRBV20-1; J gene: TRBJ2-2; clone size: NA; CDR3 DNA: TGCAGTGCTAGAGATGGCTCCAGAGATTCGAACACCGGGGAGCTGTTTTTT; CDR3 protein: CSARDGSRDSNTGELFF
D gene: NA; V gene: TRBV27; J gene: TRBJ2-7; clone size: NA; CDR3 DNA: TGTGCCAGCAGTTTCAAGGTTGCCTACGAGCAGTACTTC; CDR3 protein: CASSFKVAYEQYF
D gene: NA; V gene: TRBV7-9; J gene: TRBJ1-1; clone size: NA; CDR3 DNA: TGTGCCAGCAGCTTATATGGGGGCGATATAATGGGGCGGTACACTGAAGCTTTCTTT; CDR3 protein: CASSLYGGDIMGRYTEAFF
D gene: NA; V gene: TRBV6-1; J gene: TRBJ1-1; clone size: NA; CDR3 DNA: TGTGCCAGCATCGGGAACACTGAAGCTTTCTTT; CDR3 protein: CASIGNTEAFF
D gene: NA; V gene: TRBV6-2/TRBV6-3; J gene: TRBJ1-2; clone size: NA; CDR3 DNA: TGTGCCAGCAGTTACTCTATTCGGAGTCAGGACTATGGCTACACCTTC; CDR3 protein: CASSYSIRSQDYGYTF
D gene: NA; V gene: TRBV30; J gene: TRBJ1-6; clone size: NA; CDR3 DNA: TGTGCCTGGAATCACGGCCGAGACAATCACTTT; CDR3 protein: CAWNHGRDNHF
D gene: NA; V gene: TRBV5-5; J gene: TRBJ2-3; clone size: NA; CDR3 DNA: TGTGCCAGCATCCCGGACGTCGGGGCGGATACGCAGTATTTT; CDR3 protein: CASIPDVGADTQYF
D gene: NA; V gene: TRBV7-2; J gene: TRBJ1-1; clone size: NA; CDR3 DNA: TGTGCCAGCATGGGGCTTATGAACACTGAAGCTTTCTTT; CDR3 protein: CASMGLMNTEAFF
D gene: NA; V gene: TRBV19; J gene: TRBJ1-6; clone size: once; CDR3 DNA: TGTGCCAGTAGGTCGACCGGGAGCTCCTATAATTCACCCCTCCACTTT; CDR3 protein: CASRSTGSSYNSPLHF
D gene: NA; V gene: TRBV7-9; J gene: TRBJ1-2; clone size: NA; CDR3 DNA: TGTGCCAGCAGTCTTTCCCGAGGGGGACACGATGGCTACACCTTC; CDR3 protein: CASSLSRGGHDGYTF
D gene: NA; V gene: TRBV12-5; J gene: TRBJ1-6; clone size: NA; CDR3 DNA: TGTGCTAGTGGTTTGGGCGTTGGCGGTTATAATTCACCCCTCCACTTT; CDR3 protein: CASGLGVGGYNSPLHF
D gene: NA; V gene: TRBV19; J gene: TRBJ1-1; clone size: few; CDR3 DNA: TGTGCCAGTAGTATGGGACCGATTCGGGGGGCGGGGAACACTGAAGCTTTCTTT; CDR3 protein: CASSMGPIRGAGNTEAFF
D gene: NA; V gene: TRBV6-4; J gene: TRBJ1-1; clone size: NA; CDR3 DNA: TGTGCCAGCAGTGAGGAATCAGGGAACACTGAAGCTTTCTTT; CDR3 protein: CASSEESGNTEAFF
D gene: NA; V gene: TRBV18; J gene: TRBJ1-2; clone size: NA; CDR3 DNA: TGTGCCAGCTCACCGGGGACATCCCTCCCGGGGGGCTACACCTTC; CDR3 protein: CASSPGTSLPGGYTF
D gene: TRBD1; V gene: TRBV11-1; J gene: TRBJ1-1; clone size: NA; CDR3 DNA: TGTGCCAGCAGCTGGAGGACAGGGGGGTTGAACACTGAAGCTTTCTTT; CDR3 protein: CASSWRTGGLNTEAFF
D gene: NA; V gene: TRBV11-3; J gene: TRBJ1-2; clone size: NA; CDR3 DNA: TGTGCCAAAGACCCCGGTCGGGGCTACACCTTC; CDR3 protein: CAKDPGRGYTF
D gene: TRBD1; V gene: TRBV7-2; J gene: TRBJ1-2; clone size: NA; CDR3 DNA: TGTGCCAGCAGCTTAGTTACAGGGGAGGGCTATGGCTACACCTTC; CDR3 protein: CASSLVTGEGYGYTF
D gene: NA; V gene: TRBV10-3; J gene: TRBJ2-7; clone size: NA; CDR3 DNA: TGTGCCATCAGTGAGTCGAGGGAGCAGTACTTC; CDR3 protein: CAISESREQYF
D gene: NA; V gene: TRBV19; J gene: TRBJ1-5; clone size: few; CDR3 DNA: TGTGCCAGTAGCATGACGGTCAACAATCAGCCCCAGCATTTT; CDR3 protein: CASSMTVNNQPQHF
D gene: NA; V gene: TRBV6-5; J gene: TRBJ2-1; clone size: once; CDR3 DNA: TGTGCCAGCAGTTCCTTAAGACAGAGTGAGCAGTTCTTC; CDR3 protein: CASSSLRQSEQFF
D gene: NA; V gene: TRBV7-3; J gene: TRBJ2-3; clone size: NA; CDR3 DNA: TGTGCCAGCAGCTTAATTCGGGGCTCACTTGCGGATACGCAGTATTTT; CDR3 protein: CASSLIRGSLADTQYF
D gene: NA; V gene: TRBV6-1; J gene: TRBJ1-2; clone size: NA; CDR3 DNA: TGTGCCAGCAGTGCCTATGGCTACACCTTC; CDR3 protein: CASSAYGYTF
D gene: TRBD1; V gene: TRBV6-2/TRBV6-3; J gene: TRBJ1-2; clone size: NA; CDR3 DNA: TGTGCCAGCAGTGCACAGGGGAGTCGTCGCGGCTACACCTTC; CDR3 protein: CASSAQGSRRGYTF
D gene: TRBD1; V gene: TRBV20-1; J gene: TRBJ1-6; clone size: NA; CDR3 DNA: TGCAGTGCTGGGGGACAGATTAATTCACCCCTCCACTTT; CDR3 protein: CSAGGQINSPLHF
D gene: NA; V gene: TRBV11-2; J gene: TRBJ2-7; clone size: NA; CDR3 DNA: TGTGCCAGCAGCCAAGCAACACGGGGTCTAACCTACGAGCAGTACTTC; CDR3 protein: CASSQATRGLTYEQYF
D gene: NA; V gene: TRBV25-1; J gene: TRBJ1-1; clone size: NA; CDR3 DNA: TGTGCCAGCAGTGAAGTCAGAAGGGGGGGAGCTTTCTTT; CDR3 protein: CASSEVRRGGAFF
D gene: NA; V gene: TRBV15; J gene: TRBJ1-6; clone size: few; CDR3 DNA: TGTGCCACCAGCAGTGCTGAGGGGTGGGGCTCCTATAATTCACCCCTCCACTTT; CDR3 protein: CATSSAEGWGSYNSPLHF
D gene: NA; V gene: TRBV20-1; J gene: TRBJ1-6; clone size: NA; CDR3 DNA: TGCAGTGGTAGAACTCAGGGTCGATCACCCCTCCACTTT; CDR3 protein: CSGRTQGRSPLHF
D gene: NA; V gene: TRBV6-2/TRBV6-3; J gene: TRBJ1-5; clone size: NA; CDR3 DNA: TGTGCCAGCAGTTACGATGAGGGGACTCAGCCCCAGCATTTT; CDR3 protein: CASSYDEGTQPQHF
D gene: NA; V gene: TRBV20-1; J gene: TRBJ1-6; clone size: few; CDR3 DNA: TGCAGTGCACCTACTGGACAGCTCGTGAGCTCCTATAATTCACCCCTCCACTTT; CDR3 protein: CSAPTGQLVSSYNSPLHF
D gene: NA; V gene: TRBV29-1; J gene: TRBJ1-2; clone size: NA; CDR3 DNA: TGCAGCGTTGGAGAGGACGGTTATAGTTATGGCTACACCTTC; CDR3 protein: CSVGEDGYSYGYTF
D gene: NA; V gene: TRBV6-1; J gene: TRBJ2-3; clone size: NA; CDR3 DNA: TGTGCCAGCACCCAGAGGGGTACGCAGTATTTT; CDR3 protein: CASTQRGTQYF
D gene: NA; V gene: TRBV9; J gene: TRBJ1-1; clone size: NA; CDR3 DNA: TGTGCCAGCAGCGTATTGGAGAACACTGAAGCTTTCTTT; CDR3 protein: CASSVLENTEAFF
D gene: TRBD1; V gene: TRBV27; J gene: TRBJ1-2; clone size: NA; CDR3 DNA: TGTGCCAGCAGTTTTAACAGGGGGCTTGATGGCTACACCTTC; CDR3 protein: CASSFNRGLDGYTF
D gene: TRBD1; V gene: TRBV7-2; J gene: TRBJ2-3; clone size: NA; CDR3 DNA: TGTGCCAGCATCCGACAGGGCCGCGAGAAGCAGTATTTT; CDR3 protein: CASIRQGREKQYF
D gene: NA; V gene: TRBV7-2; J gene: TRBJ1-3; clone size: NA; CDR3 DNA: TGTGCCAGCAGCTTTACTGGGACAAGTGGAAACACCATATATTTT; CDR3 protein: CASSFTGTSGNTIYF
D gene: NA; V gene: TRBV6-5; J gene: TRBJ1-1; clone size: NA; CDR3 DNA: TGTGCCAGCAGTTACCCCGACGGAGCTCCCGGGAACACTGAAGCTTTCTTT; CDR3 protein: CASSYPDGAPGNTEAFF
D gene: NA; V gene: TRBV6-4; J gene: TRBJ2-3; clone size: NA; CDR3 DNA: TGTGCCAGCAGTGGCGCTGGCACAGATACGCAGTATTTT; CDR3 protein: CASSGAGTDTQYF
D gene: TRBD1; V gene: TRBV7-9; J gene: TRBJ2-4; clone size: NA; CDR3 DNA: TGTGCCAGCAGCGCCCCCGGGACAGGCAAAAACATTCAGTACTTC; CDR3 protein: CASSAPGTGKNIQYF
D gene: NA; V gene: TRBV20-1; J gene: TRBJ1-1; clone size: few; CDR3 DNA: TGCAGTGCTAGGCGGGGCCAGACTAACACTGAAGCTTTCTTT; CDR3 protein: CSARRGQTNTEAFF